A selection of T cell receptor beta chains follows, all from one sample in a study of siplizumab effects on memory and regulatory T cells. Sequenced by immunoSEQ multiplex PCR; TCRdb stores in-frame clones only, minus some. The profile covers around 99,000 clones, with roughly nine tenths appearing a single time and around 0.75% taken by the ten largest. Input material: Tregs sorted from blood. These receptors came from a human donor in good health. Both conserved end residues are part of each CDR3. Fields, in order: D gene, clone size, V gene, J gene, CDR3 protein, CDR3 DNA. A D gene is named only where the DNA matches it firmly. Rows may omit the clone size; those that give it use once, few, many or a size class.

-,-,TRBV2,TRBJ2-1,CASLARGGSYNEQFF,TGTGCCAGCCTAGCTCGAGGGGGGTCCTACAATGAGCAGTTCTTC
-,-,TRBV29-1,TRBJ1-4,CSVGGGNEKLFF,TGCAGCGTTGGCGGAGGTAATGAAAAACTGTTTTTT
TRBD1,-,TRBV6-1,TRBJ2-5,CASSPLQGYQETQYF,TGTGCCAGCAGTCCATTACAGGGGTACCAAGAGACCCAGTACTTC
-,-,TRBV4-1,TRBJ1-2,CASSQDPGGAQGYTF,TGCGCCAGCAGCCAAGATCCGGGAGGGGCCCAAGGCTACACCTTC
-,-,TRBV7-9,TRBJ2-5,CASSLWSHQETQYF,TGTGCCAGCAGCTTATGGTCGCACCAAGAGACCCAGTACTTC
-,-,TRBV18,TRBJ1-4,CASSVNEKLFF,TGTGCCAGCTCAGTGAATGAAAAACTGTTTTTT
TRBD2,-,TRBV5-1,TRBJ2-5,CASSFSGRIGETQYF,TGCGCCAGCTCTTTTAGCGGGAGGATTGGAGAGACCCAGTACTTC
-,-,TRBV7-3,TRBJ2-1,CASSLTGSISYNEQFF,TGTGCCAGCAGCTTAACGGGGAGTATTTCCTACAATGAGCAGTTCTTC
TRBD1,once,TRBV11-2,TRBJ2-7,CASSPSTGIYF,TGTGCCAGCAGCCCATCGACAGGGATTTACTTC
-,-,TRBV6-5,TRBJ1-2,CASSYDRNYGYTF,TGTGCCAGCAGTTACGATCGGAATTATGGCTACACCTTC
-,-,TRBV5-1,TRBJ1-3,CASSITGQPSDTIYF,TGCGCCAGCAGCATCACGGGACAACCGAGCGACACCATATATTTT
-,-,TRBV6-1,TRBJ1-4,CASHATNEKLFF,TGTGCCAGCCATGCAACTAATGAAAAACTGTTTTTT
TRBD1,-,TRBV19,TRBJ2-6,CASRAGQGPLGANVLTF,TGTGCCAGTAGAGCGGGACAGGGACCTCTGGGGGCCAACGTCCTGACTTTC
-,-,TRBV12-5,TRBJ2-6,CASARSGANVLTF,TGTGCTAGTGCGAGAAGTGGGGCCAACGTCCTGACTTTC